This T cell receptor (beta chain) emerged from a study of shared clonotypes between healthy human individuals. Produced via immunoSEQ multiplex PCR; TCRdb's table is partial and in-frame only. The table shows 450,000 to 500,000 clones, with around 73% occurring only once. V lost 0 bases and J lost 2; bases outside the gene matches: 6. The CDR3 length is 16 residues. From germline, CDR1 is SGHRS and CDR2 YFSETQ. The sample was PBMCs. The receptor was isolated from a woman in her 40s in good health. Some clones in this sample may be carry-over from other donors' samples. The rearrangement links TRBV5-1 to TRBJ2-3, with TRBD2 matching over 7 bases. The chain's CDR3 is CASSLGPSGYTDTQYF. The CDR3 nucleotides read TGCGCCAGCAGCTTGGGTCCTAGCGGATACACAGATACGCAGTATTTT.